One sample yielded the 16 T cell receptor beta chains listed below, sequenced in a study of T cells after yellow fever vaccination. One entry per CDR3 protein, called by TCRdb with MiXCR from the 5' RACE reads. The profile shows under 150,000 distinct CDR3 sequences, more than 6% of them singletons. The starting material was CD4+ T cells sorted from PBMCs, obtained 5 days after the yellow fever booster vaccination. Receptor source: a man aged 25-45 years who received the YFV17D yellow fever vaccine.

The J gene is TRBJ1-2, the V gene TRBV28, with D uncertain. The germline gives CDR1 MDHEN, CDR2 SYDVKM. Trimming removed 5 bases from V and 4 bases from J, with 17 bases in between. The CDR3 covers 15 residues. CDR3 in amino acids: CASSPRSDFSYGYTF. The CDR3 DNA reads as TGTGCCAGCAGTCCTCGCTCGGACTTCAGCTATGGCTACACCTTC.

This clonotype was seen many times. The chain combines TRBV7-2 with TRBJ2-1, with D maybe TRBD2 (6 bases). Looked up from germline, CDR1 is SGHTA and CDR2 is FQGNSA. Trimming stripped 2 bases from V and 7 bases from J, with 12 bases between. This CDR3 has 14 amino acids. CDR3 coding DNA: TGTGCCAGCAGCTTAAATTGGGCGGGGAATGAGCAGTTCTTC. Its protein is CASSLNWAGNEQFF.

There are many counts of this clonotype. The chain carries TRBV28 and TRBJ2-7, with 10 bases that match TRBD2. The CDR3 contains 14 residues. In germline, CDR1 is MDHEN, CDR2 SYDVKM. The V and J ends lost 8 bases and 4 bases, in that order; junction bases with no gene match: 8. In DNA form, the CDR3 reads TGTGCCAGCGACCCCGCTAGCGGGAGTTACGAGCAGTACTTC. This codes for CASDPASGSYEQYF.

This clonotype was seen at least ten times. The chain combines TRBV24-1 with TRBJ2-5; the D gene is possibly TRBD2 (6 bases). Germline lookup yields CDR1 KGHDR and CDR2 SFDVKD. Trimming took 4 bases from V and 5 from J, leaving 13 bases between them. The CDR3 spans 14 residues. CDR3 nucleotides: TGTGCCACCAGTGAATCCGGTGGGGGGGAGACCCAGTACTTC. Protein sequence: CATSESGGGETQYF.

This clonotype was detected many times. The V and J genes are TRBV20-1 and TRBJ2-1; D gene uncertain. The CDR3 spans 14 residues. Trimming cost V 1 base and J 6 bases, with 13 bases left between them. Per germline, CDR1 DFQATT and CDR2 SNEGSKA (reference sequence). The CDR3 loop is CSARGILLFNEQFF. CDR3 nucleotide sequence: TGCAGTGCTAGAGGGATACTTCTTTTCAATGAGCAGTTCTTC.

The chain combines TRBV18 with TRBJ1-1; 10 nucleotides agree with TRBD1. The junction had 10 bases not matched to a gene; V was cut back by 2 bases and J by 4 bases. Germline V gives CDR1 KGHSH, CDR2 LQKENI. The CDR3 runs 17 residues. The CDR3 loop is CASSPSETGGTFTEAFF. The CDR3 nucleotides are TGTGCCAGCTCACCATCGGAGACAGGGGGCACTTTCACTGAAGCTTTCTTT.

The sample holds many counts of this clonotype. The chain joins TRBV11-1 to TRBJ2-2; 9 bases are a match to TRBD1. This CDR3 spans 18 amino acids. V was clipped by 7 bases and J by 1 base; unmatched bases: 13. Germline lookup yields CDR1 SGHAT and CDR2 FQDESV (reference sequence). The CDR3 reads CASTRDRAPDLNTGELFF. The CDR3 DNA reads as TGTGCCAGCACCCGGGACAGGGCCCCTGACTTGAACACCGGGGAGCTGTTTTTT. The full variable domain, its missing parts supplied by reference TRBV11-1 and TRBJ2-2, is EAEVAQSPRYKITEKSQAVAFWCDPISGHATLYWYRQILGQGPELLVQFQDESVVDDSQLPKDRFSAERLKGVDSTLKIQPAELGDSAMYLCASTRDRAPDLNTGELFFGEGSRLTVL.

The rearrangement uses TRBV18 and TRBJ1-1; D not certain. V lost 5 bases, J lost 3 bases, and 10 bases lay in between. From germline, CDR1 is KGHSH and CDR2 LQKENI. CDR3 length equals 13 residues. The CDR3 coding sequence is TGTGCCAGCTCAAGCGCCCGGGACACTGAAGCTTTCTTT. Protein: CASSSARDTEAFF.

This clonotype was detected once. The chain employs TRBV15 and TRBJ2-1; 13 nucleotides match TRBD2. CDR1 is LNHNV, CDR2 YYDKDF, per germline (reference sequence). Losses at the gene ends were 5 bases for V and 3 bases for J; bases not matched to a gene: 13. This CDR3 comprises 19 residues. CDR3 protein: CATSVPTSGRARRYNEQFF. The CDR3 DNA sequence: TGTGCCACCAGCGTCCCCACTAGCGGGAGGGCCAGACGCTACAATGAGCAGTTCTTC.

In the case of this clonotype: The junction departs from germline at one end; a sequencing error may be responsible. V gene TRBV20-1 combines with J gene TRBJ2-1; 11 bases are a match to TRBD2. This CDR3 spans 16 amino acids. Germline loops: CDR1 DFQATT, CDR2 SNEGSKA (reference sequence). CDR3: CCARAPVAGGRNEQFF. The CDR3 DNA sequence: TGCTGTGCTAGAGCCCCGGTAGCGGGGGGGAGGAATGAGCAGTTCTTC.

This clonotype was observed many times. V gene TRBV7-2 combines with J gene TRBJ2-7; no firm D call. The CDR3 runs to 13 residues. Deletions cut 6 bases from V and 5 bases from J, with 14 bases between. CDR1 and CDR2 (germline): SGHTA, FQGNSA. The CDR3 loop is CASRLTLQDEQYF. The CDR3 nucleotides are TGTGCCAGCAGACTAACCCTCCAGGACGAGCAGTACTTC.

This clonotype was counted many times. V gene TRBV10-3 combines with J gene TRBJ2-7, with 9 nucleotides matching TRBD1. V was pared by 6 bases and J by 4 bases, with 7 bases of the junction left unmatched. Germline-derived CDR1 and CDR2 are ENHRY and SYGVKD. The CDR3 spans 14 residues. The CDR3 region is CAIRDPGQGYEQYF. CDR3 nucleotide sequence: TGTGCCATCAGAGACCCGGGACAGGGTTACGAGCAGTACTTC.

This clonotype was recorded many times. This chain uses TRBV3-1 with TRBJ2-5; the D gene is possibly TRBD2 (6 bases). V dropped 7 bases and J dropped 4 bases, with 22 bases sitting between them. The CDR3 length is 16 residues. CDR1 LGHDT and CDR2 YNNKEL come from the germline V gene (reference sequence). The CDR3 loop reads CASTPRGGTTRETQYF. In DNA form, the CDR3 reads TGTGCCAGCACCCCCCGCGGCGGGACCACAAGAGAGACCCAGTACTTC.

This clonotype has ten or more counts. This CDR3 reads CASSLDRAVDEKLFF. CDR3 in DNA: TGTGCCAGCAGTTTAGACAGGGCGGTCGATGAAAAACTGTTTTTT. The chain combines TRBV28 with TRBJ1-4; 7 nucleotides align to TRBD1. Per germline, CDR1 MDHEN and CDR2 SYDVKM. V trimming: 2 bases; J trimming: 6 bases; junction bases outside the gene matches: 6. The CDR3 has 15 amino acids.

This clonotype was detected ten times or more. CDR3 residues: CASSTRDRGSYEQYF. As DNA, the CDR3 is TGTGCCAGCAGTACCCGGGACAGGGGGTCTTACGAGCAGTACTTC. This chain connects TRBV27 to TRBJ2-7; 11 bases map to TRBD1. This CDR3 contains 15 residues. Germline V CDR1 and CDR2: MNHEY, SMNVEV (reference sequence). V was pared by 5 bases and J by 4 bases, with 7 bases of the junction left unmatched.

This clonotype was observed many times. This sequence joins TRBV5-1 and TRBJ2-7; D not certain. Germline V gene data show CDR1 as SGHRS and CDR2 as YFSETQ. The CDR3 totals 11 residues. V was cut by 5 bases and J by 5 bases, with 8 bases left in between. The CDR3 region is CASSLRNEQYF. The CDR3 DNA reads TGCGCCAGCAGTCTTCGGAACGAGCAGTACTTC.